What follows is one TCR beta chain and its context. Its target is unknown. Using its own MiXCR run on the reads, TCRdb lists one record per CDR3 protein. The sample lists 200,000 or so distinct CDR3 sequences, 35% to 40% seen once, with approximately 60% in the top ten. This specimen belongs to a study of T cell repertoires in cytomegalovirus infection. Study information: Recently identified HLA-C-restricted CMV epitopes and well-studied HLA-B-restricted CMV epitopes were used by the study. Public TCR beta signatures were indicative of both CMV infection and a matching HLA type.

Findings of the study overall: Within the response measured ex vivo, HLA-C-restricted CMV-specific TCR beta clonotypes were dominant. Identification of carriers of CMV plus the relevant HLA was achieved through cumulative public TCR beta family frequency.

The TCR originated in a human donor in good health (CMV status not recorded). Some clones in this sample may be carry-over from other donors' samples. Sample: CD8+ T cells from cultured PBMCs, taken from culture after CMV antigen stimulation.

The CDR3 sequence: CASSGGQGRRGYTF. The CDR3 region has the DNA TGTGCCAGCAGCGGGGGACAGGGGCGCAGAGGCTACACCTTC. This chain uses TRBV7-6 with TRBJ1-2, with TRBD1 identical over 10 bases. CDR1 and CDR2 (germline): SGHVS, FNYEAQ. J gave up 8 bases and V 5 bases, and 8 bases lay outside the gene matches. The CDR3 totals 14 residues. Full variable domain (rest looked up from reference TRBV7-6 and TRBJ1-2): GAGVSQSPRYKVTKRGQDVALRCDPISGHVSLYWYRQALGQGPEFLTYFNYEAQQDKSGLPNDRFSAERPEGSISTLTIQRTEQRDSAMYRCASSGGQGRRGYTFGSGTRLTVV.